The clone carrying this T cell receptor beta chain was observed a handful of times. This sample is drawn from a study of radiotherapy plus CTLA-4 blockade in lung cancer. Germline CDR1 SQVTM, CDR2 ANQGSEA. Trimming took off 7 bases at V and 4 bases at J, with 20 bases between the two ends. The CDR3 runs 15 residues. Generated by immunoSEQ multiplex PCR, the TCRdb table keeps only in-frame clones and is missing some. In the table there are approximately 45,000 clones, roughly 63% of which are singletons. The chain recombines TRBV29-1 with TRBJ2-4, with D maybe TRBD1 (6 bases). This sequence was found in a human donor with non-small cell lung cancer who had a partial response to radiotherapy plus ipilimumab. The sequenced sample was peripheral blood, obtained from a patient treated with radiotherapy plus ipilimumab. The CDR3 loop reads CSAGHGRTDKNIQYF. The CDR3 nucleotides read TGCAGCGCCGGACATGGGCGGACAGATAAAAACATTCAGTACTTC.